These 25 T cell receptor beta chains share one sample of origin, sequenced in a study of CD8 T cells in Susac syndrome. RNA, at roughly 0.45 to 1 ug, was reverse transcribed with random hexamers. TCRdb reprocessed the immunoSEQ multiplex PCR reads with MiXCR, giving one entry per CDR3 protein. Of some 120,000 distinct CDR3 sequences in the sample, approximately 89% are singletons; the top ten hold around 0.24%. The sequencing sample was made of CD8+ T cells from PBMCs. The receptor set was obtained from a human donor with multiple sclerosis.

The CDR3 DNA reads as TGTGCCAGCAGTAACCTAGCGGGAGGAGGAGACATTCAGTACTTC. The encoded protein is CASSNLAGGGDIQYF. This rearrangement joins TRBV27 to TRBJ2-4, with TRBD2 matching 11 bases. CDR1 is MNHEY and CDR2 is SMNVEV in the germline V gene (reference sequence). This CDR3 has 15 amino acids. Trimming cost V 5 bases and J 8 bases; bases outside gene matches: 8.

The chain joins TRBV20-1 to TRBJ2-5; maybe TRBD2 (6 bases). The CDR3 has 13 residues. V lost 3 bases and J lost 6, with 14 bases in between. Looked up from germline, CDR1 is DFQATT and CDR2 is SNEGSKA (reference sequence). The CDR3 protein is CSAREGLGKTQYF. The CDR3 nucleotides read TGCAGTGCTAGGGAGGGCCTGGGAAAGACCCAGTACTTC.

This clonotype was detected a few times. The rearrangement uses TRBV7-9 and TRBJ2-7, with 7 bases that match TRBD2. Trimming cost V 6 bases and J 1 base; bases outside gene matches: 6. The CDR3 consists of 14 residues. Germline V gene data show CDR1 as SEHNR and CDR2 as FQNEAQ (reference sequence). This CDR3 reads CASRDDGRSYEQYF. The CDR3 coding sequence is TGTGCCAGCAGGGACGACGGGAGGTCCTACGAGCAGTACTTC. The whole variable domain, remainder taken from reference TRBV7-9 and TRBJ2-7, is DTGVSQNPRHKITKRGQNVTFRCDPISEHNRLYWYRQTLGQGPEFLTYFQNEAQLEKSRLLSDRFSAERPKGSFSTLEIQRTEQGDSAMYLCASRDDGRSYEQYFGPGTRLTVT.

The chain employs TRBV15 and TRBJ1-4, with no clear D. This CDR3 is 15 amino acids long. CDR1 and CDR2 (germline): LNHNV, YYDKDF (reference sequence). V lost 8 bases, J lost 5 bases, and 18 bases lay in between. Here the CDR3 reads CATLGRLDENEKLFF. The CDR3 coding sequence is TGTGCCACCCTCGGGAGGCTCGATGAAAATGAAAAACTGTTTTTT. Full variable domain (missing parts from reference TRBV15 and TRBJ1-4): DAMVIQNPRYQVTQFGKPVTLSCSQTLNHNVMYWYQQKSSQAPKLLFHYYDKDFNNEADTPDNFQSRRPNTSFCFLDIRSPGLGDTAMYLCATLGRLDENEKLFFGSGTQLSVL.

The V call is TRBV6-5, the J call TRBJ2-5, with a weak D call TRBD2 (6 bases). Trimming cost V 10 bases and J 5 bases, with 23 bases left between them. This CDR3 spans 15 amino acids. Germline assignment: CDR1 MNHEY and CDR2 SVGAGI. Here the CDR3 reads CATGGRASRVETQYF. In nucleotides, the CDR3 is TGTGCCACCGGGGGAAGGGCCTCTCGTGTGGAGACCCAGTACTTC.

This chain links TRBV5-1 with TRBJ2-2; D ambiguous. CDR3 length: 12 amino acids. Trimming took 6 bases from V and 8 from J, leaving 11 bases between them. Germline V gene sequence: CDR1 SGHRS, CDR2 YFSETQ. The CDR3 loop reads CASKVSGGELFF. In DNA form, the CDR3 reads TGCGCCAGCAAAGTCTCGGGTGGGGAGCTGTTTTTT.

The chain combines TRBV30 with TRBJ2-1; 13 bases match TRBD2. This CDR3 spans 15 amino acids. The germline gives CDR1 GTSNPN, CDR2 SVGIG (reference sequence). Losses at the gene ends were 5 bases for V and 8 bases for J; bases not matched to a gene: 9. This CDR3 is CAWQEGLAGLDEQFF. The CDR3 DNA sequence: TGTGCCTGGCAAGAGGGACTAGCGGGATTGGATGAGCAGTTCTTC.

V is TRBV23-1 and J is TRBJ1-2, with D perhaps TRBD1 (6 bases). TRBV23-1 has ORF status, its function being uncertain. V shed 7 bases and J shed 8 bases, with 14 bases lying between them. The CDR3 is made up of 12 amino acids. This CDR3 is CASKTGTKGYTF. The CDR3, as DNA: TGCGCCAGCAAAACCGGGACAAAAGGCTACACCTTC.

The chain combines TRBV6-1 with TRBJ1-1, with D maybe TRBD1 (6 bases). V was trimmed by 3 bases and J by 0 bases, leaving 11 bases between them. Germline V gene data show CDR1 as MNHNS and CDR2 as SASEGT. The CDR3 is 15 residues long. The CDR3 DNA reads TGTGCCAGCAGTGACCTCAGGGGAGTGAACACTGAAGCTTTCTTT. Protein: CASSDLRGVNTEAFF.

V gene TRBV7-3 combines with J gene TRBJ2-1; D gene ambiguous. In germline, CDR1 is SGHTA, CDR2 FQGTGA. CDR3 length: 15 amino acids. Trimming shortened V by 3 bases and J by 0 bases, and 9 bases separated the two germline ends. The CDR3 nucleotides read TGTGCCAGCAGCTTCTCATCTTACTCCTACAATGAGCAGTTCTTC. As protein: CASSFSSYSYNEQFF.

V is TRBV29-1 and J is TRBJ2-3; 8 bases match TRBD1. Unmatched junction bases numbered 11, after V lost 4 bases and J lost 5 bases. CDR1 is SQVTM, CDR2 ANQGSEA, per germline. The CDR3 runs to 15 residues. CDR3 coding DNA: TGCAGCGTTGGATTTCAGGGGGCGCGATTAGATACGCAGTATTTT. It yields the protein CSVGFQGARLDTQYF.

The CDR3 loop reads CASKSTGINEKLFF. The CDR3 bases are TGTGCCAGCAAGAGTACAGGGATTAATGAAAAACTGTTTTTT. The rearrangement links TRBV6-2 or TRBV6-3 to TRBJ1-4; D is possibly TRBD1 (6 bases). From germline, CDR1 is MNHEY and CDR2 SVGEGT. Trimming stripped 7 bases from V and 4 bases from J, with 13 bases between. This CDR3 comprises 14 residues.

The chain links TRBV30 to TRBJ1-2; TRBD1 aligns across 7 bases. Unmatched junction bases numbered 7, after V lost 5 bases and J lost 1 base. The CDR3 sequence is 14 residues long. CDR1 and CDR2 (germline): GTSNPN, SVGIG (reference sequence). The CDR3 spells CAWGDTGVNYGYTF. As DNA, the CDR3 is TGTGCCTGGGGCGATACAGGGGTTAACTATGGCTACACCTTC.

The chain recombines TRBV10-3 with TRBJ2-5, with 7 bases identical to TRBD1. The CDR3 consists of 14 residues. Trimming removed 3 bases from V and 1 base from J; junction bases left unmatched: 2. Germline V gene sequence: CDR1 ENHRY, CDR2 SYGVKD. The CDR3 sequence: CAISEWTGQETQYF. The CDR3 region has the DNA TGTGCCATCAGTGAATGGACAGGCCAAGAGACCCAGTACTTC.

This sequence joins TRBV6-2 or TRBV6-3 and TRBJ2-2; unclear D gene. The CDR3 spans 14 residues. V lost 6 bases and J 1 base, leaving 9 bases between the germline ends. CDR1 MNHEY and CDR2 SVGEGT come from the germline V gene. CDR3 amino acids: CASRQTQNTGELFF. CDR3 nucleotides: TGTGCCAGCAGACAGACTCAGAACACCGGGGAGCTGTTTTTT.

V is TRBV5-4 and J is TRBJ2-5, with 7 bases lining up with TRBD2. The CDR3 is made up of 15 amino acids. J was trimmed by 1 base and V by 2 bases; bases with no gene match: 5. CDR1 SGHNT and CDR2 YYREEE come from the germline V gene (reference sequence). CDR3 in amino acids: CASSFAGALQETQYF. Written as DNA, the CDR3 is TGTGCCAGCAGCTTCGCGGGAGCACTCCAAGAGACCCAGTACTTC.

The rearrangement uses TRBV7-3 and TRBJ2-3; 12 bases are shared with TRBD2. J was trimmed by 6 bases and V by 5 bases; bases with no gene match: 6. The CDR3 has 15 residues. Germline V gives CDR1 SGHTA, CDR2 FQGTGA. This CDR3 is CASSRTSGATDTQYF. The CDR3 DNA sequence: TGTGCCAGCAGCCGGACTAGCGGGGCCACGGATACGCAGTATTTT.

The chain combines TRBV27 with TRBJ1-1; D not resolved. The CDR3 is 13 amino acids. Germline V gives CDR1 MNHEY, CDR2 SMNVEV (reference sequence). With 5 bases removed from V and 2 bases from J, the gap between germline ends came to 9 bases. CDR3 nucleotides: TGTGCCAGCAGTATGGACGTAAACACTGAAGCTTTCTTT. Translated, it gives CASSMDVNTEAFF.

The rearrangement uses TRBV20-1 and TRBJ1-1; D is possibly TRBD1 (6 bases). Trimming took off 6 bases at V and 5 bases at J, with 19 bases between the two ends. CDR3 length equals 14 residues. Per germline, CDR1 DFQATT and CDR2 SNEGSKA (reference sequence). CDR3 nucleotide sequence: TGCAGTGCGCCTTACAGGGCGACGGGGACTGAAGCTTTCTTT. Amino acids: CSAPYRATGTEAFF.

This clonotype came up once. The CDR3 sequence is CATSDLPIDRLEGDTDTQYF. The CDR3, as DNA: TGTGCCACCAGTGATTTGCCTATAGACCGACTCGAGGGGGACACAGATACGCAGTATTTT. The V and J genes are TRBV24-1 and TRBJ2-3, with a tentative D call TRBD1 (6 bases). Germline CDR1 KGHDR, CDR2 SFDVKD. V lost 0 bases and J lost 2, with 23 bases in between. CDR3 length: 20 residues.

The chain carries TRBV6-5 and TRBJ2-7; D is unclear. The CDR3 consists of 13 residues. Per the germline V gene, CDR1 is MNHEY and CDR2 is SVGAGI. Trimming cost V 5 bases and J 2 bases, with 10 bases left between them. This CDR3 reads CASSPAATYEQYF. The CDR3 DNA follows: TGTGCCAGCAGTCCGGCTGCAACCTACGAGCAGTACTTC.

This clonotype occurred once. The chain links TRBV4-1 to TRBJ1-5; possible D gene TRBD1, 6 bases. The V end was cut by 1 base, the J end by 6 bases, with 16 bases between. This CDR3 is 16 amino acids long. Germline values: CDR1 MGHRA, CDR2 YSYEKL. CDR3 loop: CASSQALTGWVQPQHF. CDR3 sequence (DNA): TGCGCCAGCAGCCAAGCTCTAACAGGGTGGGTTCAGCCCCAGCATTTT.

In DNA form, the CDR3 reads TGTGCCAGCAGCCCCGGACAGTTTGAAGCTTTCTTT. Its protein product is CASSPGQFEAFF. The V call is TRBV6-5, the J call TRBJ1-1; possibly TRBD1 for D (6 bases). Trimming shortened V by 6 bases and J by 7 bases, and 12 bases separated the two germline ends. The CDR3 spans 12 residues. Germline values: CDR1 MNHEY, CDR2 SVGAGI.

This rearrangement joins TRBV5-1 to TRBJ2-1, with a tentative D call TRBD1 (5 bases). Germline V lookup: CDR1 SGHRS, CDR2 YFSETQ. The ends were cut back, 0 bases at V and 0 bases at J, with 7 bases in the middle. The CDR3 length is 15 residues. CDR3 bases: TGCGCCAGCAGCTTGGTCCAGGGCTCCTACAATGAGCAGTTCTTC. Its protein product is CASSLVQGSYNEQFF.

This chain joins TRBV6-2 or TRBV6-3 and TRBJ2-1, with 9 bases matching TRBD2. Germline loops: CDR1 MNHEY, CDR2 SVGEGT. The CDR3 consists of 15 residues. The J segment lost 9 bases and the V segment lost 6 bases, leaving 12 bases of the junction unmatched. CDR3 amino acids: CASRPRLAGVGEQFF. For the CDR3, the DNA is TGTGCCAGCAGACCCCGGTTAGCGGGAGTGGGTGAGCAGTTCTTC.